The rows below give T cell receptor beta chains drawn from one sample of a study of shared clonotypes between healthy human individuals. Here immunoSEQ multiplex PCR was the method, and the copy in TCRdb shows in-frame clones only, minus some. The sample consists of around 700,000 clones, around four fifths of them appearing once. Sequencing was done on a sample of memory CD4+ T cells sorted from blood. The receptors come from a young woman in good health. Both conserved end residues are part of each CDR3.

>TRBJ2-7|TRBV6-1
CASSEASASSYEQYF
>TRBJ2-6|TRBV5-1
CASSLGDRDSGANVLTF
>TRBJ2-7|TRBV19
CASSRQGTTSGISYEQYF
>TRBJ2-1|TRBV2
CASSDVGISGGSYNEQFF
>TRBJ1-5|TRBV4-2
CASSQDGEGYGNQPQHF
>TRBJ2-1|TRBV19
CASSSRTSGHNEQFF
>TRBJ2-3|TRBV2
CASSELADTQYF
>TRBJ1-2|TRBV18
CASSPTEASHYGYTF
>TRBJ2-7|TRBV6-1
CASSGEGGTNEQYF
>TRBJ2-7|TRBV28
CASSLGTVTYEQYF
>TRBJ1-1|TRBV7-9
CASSLERKNTEAFF
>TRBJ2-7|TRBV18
CASSPPQQGFYEQYF
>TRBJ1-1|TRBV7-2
CASSGTWANTEAFF
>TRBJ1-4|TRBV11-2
CASSGQGPELFF
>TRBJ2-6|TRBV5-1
CASSLEWGTGANVLTF
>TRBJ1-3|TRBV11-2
CASSLAGFGNTIYF
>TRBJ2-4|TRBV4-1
CASSQAVLAGGDIQYF
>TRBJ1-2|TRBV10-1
CASSPGTGYGYTF